The 8 T cell receptor beta chains listed next were all sequenced from one sample in a study of T cells in women clearing cervical HPV infection (dated by TCRdb to the late 2010s). The library was obtained by the immunoSEQ multiplex PCR assay. What TCRdb holds here is the immuneACCESS table cut down to in-frame rearrangements. Part of the clones is not present; checked against another copy, under half of the missing clones reflect an unresolved V gene, and the others are unexplained. In this sample's table one finds about 36,000 clones. The ten largest clones capture 3.7% of the sample. The sample taken for sequencing was blood buffy coat. These receptors were collected from a woman between 18 and 75 years old with a cervical HPV16 infection that either progressed to CIN3+ or cleared (not recorded which).

This CDR3 reads CASSLLSGGPYEQYF. The CDR3 DNA, read in part, is TGTGCCAGCAGCTTGTTGTCAGGGGGCCCCTACGAG. The chain has TRBV7-9 and TRBJ2-7; 8 bases are a match to TRBD1. Read data end 3 residues before the CDR3 end; the end is taken from the germline J gene. CDR3 size: 15 residues. Germline CDR1 SEHNR, CDR2 FQNEAQ (reference sequence). The V gene end was trimmed by 3 bases and the J gene end by 2 bases; junction bases not matched to a gene: 6.

With respect to this clone: The read finishes 3 residues shy of the CDR3 end, and the germline J gene is used to complete it. This chain uses TRBV2 with TRBJ2-5; 8 bases line up with TRBD2. The germline gives CDR1 SNHLY, CDR2 FYNNEI. The CDR3 sequence is 14 residues long. V gave up 1 base and J gave up 5 bases; unmatched junction bases: 3. The part of the CDR3 DNA that was read is TGTGCCAGCAGTGAAGTAATAGCGGGGGAGACC. This codes for CASSEVIAGET. The full-length CDR3 reads as CASSEVIAGETQYF. The entire variable domain, with the rest obtained from reference TRBV2 and TRBJ2-5, is as follows: EPEVTQTPSHQVTQMGQEVILRCVPISNHLYFYWYRQILGQKVEFLVSFYNNEISEKSEIFDDQFSVERPDGSNFTLKIRSTKLEDSAMYFCASSEVIAGETQYFGPGTRLLVL.

The CDR3 sequence is CASSEKTGIDGYTF. The sequenced part of the CDR3 DNA is TGTGCCAGCAGTGAGAAAACAGGAATAGATGGC. The chain couples TRBV2 to TRBJ1-2, with TRBD1 as a possible D gene (5 bases). The read terminates 3 residues before the CDR3 end, so the remaining end is supplied by the germline J gene. In germline, CDR1 is SNHLY, CDR2 FYNNEI. The CDR3 has 14 residues. The germline V and J ends were trimmed by 3 bases and 6 bases, with 14 bases remaining between them.

CDR3 region: CASSQDRVSAFF. The sequenced part of the CDR3 DNA is TGTGCCAGCAGCCAAGACAGAGTTTCA. V gene TRBV14 combines with J gene TRBJ1-1; D gene unclear. The CDR3 is cut off 3 residues early in the read; its end comes from the germline J gene. This CDR3 is built from 12 residues. Germline CDR1 SGHDN, CDR2 FVKESK.

About this clone itself: The CDR3 end is not reached by the read, which stops 3 residues before it; the germline J gene fills it in. The chain has TRBV30 and TRBJ2-6; 8 nucleotides agree with TRBD1. The CDR3 consists of 17 residues. Germline V lookup: CDR1 GTSNPN, CDR2 SVGIG (reference sequence). With 4 bases clipped from V and 0 bases from J, the junction kept 8 bases outside the gene matches. The chain's CDR3 is CAWMRQGANSGANVLTF. The CDR3 bases that were read are TGTGCCTGGATGCGCCAGGGGGCAAACTCTGGGGCCAACGTC.

As for this clone: At one end the junction does not follow the germline gene, possibly because of a read error. The read comes to an end 3 residues before the CDR3 does, leaving the germline J gene to fill in the end. This sequence joins TRBV5-4 and TRBJ1-2; 7 positions agree with TRBD1. Germline loops: CDR1 SGHNT, CDR2 YYREEE (reference sequence). The CDR3 loop spans 13 amino acids. The CDR3 DNA, read in part, is TGTGCCAGCAGCCGGGACAGTATCTATAGC. As protein: CASSRDSIYS. The CDR3, in full, reads CASSRDSIYSYTF.

Concerning this clone: The CDR3 end is not reached by the read, which stops 3 residues before it; the germline J gene fills it in. V usage is TRBV6-2 or TRBV6-3 and J usage is TRBJ2-7; TRBD2 aligns across 9 bases. Germline V gene lookup returns CDR1 MNHEY and CDR2 SVGEGT. V was pared by 6 bases and J by 3 bases, with 3 bases of the junction left unmatched. The CDR3 has 13 residues. CDR3 amino acids: CASSPTSGYEQYF. The CDR3 DNA, read in part, is TGTGCCAGCAGCCCGACTAGCGGCTACGAG.

Turning to this clone: The observed sequence ends 3 residues before the CDR3 terminus, with the missing tail filled in from the germline J gene. The V and J genes are TRBV2 and TRBJ1-5; 7 positions agree with TRBD1. The CDR3 covers 16 residues. CDR1 SNHLY and CDR2 FYNNEI come from the germline V gene. V dropped 6 bases and J dropped 5; count of bases not matched to a gene: 13. The CDR3 sequence: CASRGQFRLVDQPQHF. Partial CDR3 DNA: TGTGCCAGCAGGGGACAGTTTAGGTTGGTTGATCAGCCC. The whole variable domain, remainder taken from reference TRBV2 and TRBJ1-5, is EPEVTQTPSHQVTQMGQEVILRCVPISNHLYFYWYRQILGQKVEFLVSFYNNEISEKSEIFDDQFSVERPDGSNFTLKIRSTKLEDSAMYFCASRGQFRLVDQPQHFGDGTRLSIL.